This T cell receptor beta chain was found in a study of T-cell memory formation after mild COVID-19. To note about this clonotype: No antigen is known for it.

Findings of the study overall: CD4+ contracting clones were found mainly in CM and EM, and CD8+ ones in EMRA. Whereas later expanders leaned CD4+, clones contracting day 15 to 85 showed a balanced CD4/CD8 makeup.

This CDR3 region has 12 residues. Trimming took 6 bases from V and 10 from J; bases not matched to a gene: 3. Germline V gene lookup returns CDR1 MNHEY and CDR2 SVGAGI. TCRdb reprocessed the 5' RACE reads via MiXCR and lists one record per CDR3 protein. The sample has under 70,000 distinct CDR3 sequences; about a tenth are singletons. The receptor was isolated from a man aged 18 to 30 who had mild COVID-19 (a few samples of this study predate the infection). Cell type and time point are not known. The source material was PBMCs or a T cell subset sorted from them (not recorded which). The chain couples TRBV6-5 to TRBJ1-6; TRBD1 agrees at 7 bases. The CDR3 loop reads CASRQGRSPLHF. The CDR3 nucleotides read TGTGCCAGCAGACAGGGGAGGTCACCCCTCCACTTT.